This T cell receptor (beta chain) was recorded in a study of lymphopenia after photon versus proton radiotherapy (dated by TCRdb to about 2019). Some background on the complete study: The study compared the immunological effects of photon versus proton radiation therapy in patients with gastrointestinal tumors who developed high-grade lymphopenia. The study was designed to characterize how the impact on the immune system differs between the two radiation modalities. A cohort of approximately 20 patients with gastrointestinal tumors who received either photon or proton therapy and subsequently developed lymphopenia was included. On the study overall, not on this receptor specifically: After the lymphocyte count nadir, repertoires from photon-treated patients showed oligoclonal expansion, particularly of CD8+ Temra cells, and this expansion drove the decline in diversity. Across the cohort, among patients who died, a greater drop in TCR diversity after the nadir was inversely correlated with overall survival time. The survival association was assessed only in patients who died, and better survival with proton therapy was presented by the authors as a possibility rather than a demonstrated result. During treatment, patients who received proton therapy stayed relatively stable, whereas patients who received photon therapy lost naive T cells and TCR diversity and gained effector/memory populations.

Library method: the immunoSEQ multiplex PCR assay. Deep sequencing of rearranged TCR beta loci, alongside multiparametric flow cytometry, was used to profile T cell repertoires. As stored in TCRdb, this immuneACCESS dataset retains in-frame rearrangements with V and J assigned. A fraction of the clones does not appear; measured against another copy, unresolved V genes explain less than half of the discrepancy, and the remainder lacks a known reason. The sample records around 66,000 clones, about 90% of which are singletons. The ten top clones hold more than 2% of the sample. From the cysteine up to the phenylalanine, the CDR3 has a length of 16 residues. The kept DNA is CDR3 alone, 48 bases in frame from the first base. As encoded in the germline V gene, CDR1 is SGHDT while CDR2 is YYEEEE. V and J are trimmed by 1 base and 8 bases, and the gene matches miss 13 bases of the junction. Of note for this clone: Its antigen specificity is not known. Base qualities are not recorded, but no much larger clone differs from it by a single base.

The chain is encoded by TRBV5-6 joined to TRBJ2-3, with 7 bases aligning to TRBD2. Sequenced here: peripheral blood, sampled from a patient treated with photon-based radiotherapy. The sequence derives from a man in his forties or fifties with gastric cancer. The nucleotide sequence reads as follows: TGTGCCAGCAGCTTGTGGTTTAGCGGGTGGCGAGCTACGCAGTATTTT. It codes for CASSLWFSGWRATQYF.